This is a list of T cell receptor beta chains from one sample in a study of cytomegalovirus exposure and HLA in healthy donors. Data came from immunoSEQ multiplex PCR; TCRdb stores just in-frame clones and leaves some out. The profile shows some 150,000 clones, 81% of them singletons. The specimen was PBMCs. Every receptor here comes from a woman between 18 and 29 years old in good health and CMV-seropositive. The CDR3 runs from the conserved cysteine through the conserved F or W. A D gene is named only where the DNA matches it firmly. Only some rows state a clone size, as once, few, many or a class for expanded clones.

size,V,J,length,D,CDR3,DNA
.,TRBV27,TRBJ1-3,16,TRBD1,CASAGTGVLSGNTIYF,TGTGCCAGCGCCGGGACAGGAGTTTTGTCTGGAAACACCATATATTTT
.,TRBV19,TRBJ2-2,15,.,CASSGRTGSNGELFF,TGTGCCAGTAGTGGTAGAACAGGGAGCAACGGGGAGCTGTTTTTT
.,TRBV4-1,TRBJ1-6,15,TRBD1,CASSQNPTGGSPLHF,TGCGCCAGCAGCCAAAATCCGACAGGGGGTTCACCCCTCCACTTT
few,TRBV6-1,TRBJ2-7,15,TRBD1,CASRHSATGAYEQYF,TGTGCCAGCAGGCACAGCGCCACAGGGGCCTACGAGCAGTACTTC
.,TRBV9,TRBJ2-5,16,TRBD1,CASSVGRGQYQETQYF,TGTGCCAGCAGCGTCGGCAGGGGACAGTACCAAGAGACCCAGTACTTC
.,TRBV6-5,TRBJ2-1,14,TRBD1,CASGRDSKGDEQFF,TGTGCCAGCGGTAGGGACAGCAAGGGGGATGAGCAGTTCTTC
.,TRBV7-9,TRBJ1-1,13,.,CASSFGLGLEAFF,TGTGCCAGCAGCTTTGGATTGGGCCTAGAAGCTTTCTTT
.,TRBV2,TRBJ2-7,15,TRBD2,CASGPGTSVTYEQYF,TGTGCCAGCGGGCCCGGGACTAGCGTTACCTACGAGCAGTACTTC
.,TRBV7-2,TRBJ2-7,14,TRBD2,CASSWGLAGYEQYF,TGTGCCAGCAGCTGGGGACTAGCGGGCTACGAGCAGTACTTC
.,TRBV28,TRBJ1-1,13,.,CAARGILNTEAFF,TGTGCCGCCCGGGGGATACTGAACACTGAAGCTTTCTTT
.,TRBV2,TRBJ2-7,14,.,CASSGPLSSYEQYF,TGTGCCAGCAGTGGCCCCCTGTCATCCTACGAGCAGTACTTC
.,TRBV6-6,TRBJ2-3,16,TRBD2,CASSYSGSGGTDTQYF,TGTGCCAGCAGTTACTCGGGTAGCGGGGGCACAGATACGCAGTATTTT
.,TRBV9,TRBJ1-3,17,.,CASSPRRSGALGNTIYF,TGTGCCAGCAGCCCGAGGAGGTCCGGCGCTCTGGGAAACACCATATATTTT
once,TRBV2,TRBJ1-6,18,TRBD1,CASSEAVGQSSYNSPLHF,TGTGCCAGCAGTGAGGCCGTGGGACAGAGCTCCTATAATTCACCCCTCCACTTT
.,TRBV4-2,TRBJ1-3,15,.,CASSQELVSGNTIYF,TGTGCCAGCAGCCAAGAGCTAGTCTCTGGAAACACCATATATTTT
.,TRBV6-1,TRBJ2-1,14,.,CASSAMSSYNEQFF,TGTGCCAGCAGTGCGATGAGCTCCTACAATGAGCAGTTCTTC
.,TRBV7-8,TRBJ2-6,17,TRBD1,CASSGGQQPSGANVLTF,TGTGCCAGCAGCGGGGGACAGCAGCCCTCTGGGGCCAACGTCCTGACTTTC
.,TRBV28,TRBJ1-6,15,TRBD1,CASSATGGYNSPLHF,TGTGCCAGCAGTGCCACAGGGGGTTACAATTCACCCCTCCACTTT
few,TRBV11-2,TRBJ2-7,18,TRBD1,CASSLDGKGTGLTYEQYF,TGTGCCAGCAGCTTAGACGGTAAGGGGACAGGACTAACCTACGAGCAGTACTTC
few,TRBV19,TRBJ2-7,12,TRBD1,CASSTGVGEQYF,TGTGCCAGTTCAACAGGGGTCGGAGAGCAGTACTTC
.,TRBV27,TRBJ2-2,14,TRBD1,CASSLRQGMGELFF,TGTGCCAGCAGTTTACGACAGGGGATGGGGGAGCTGTTTTTT
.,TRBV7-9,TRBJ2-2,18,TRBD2,CASNMGLAGLGEDGELFF,TGTGCCAGCAACATGGGACTAGCGGGCCTCGGGGAGGACGGGGAGCTGTTTTTT
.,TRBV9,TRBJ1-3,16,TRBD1,CASSPNTGEAGNTIYF,TGTGCCAGCAGCCCCAATACAGGGGAAGCTGGAAACACCATATATTTT
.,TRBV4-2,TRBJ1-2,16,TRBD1,CASSPPGTATNYGYTF,TGTGCCAGCAGCCCCCCCGGGACAGCGACTAACTATGGCTACACCTTC
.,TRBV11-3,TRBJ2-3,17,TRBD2,CASSLGTSGFFTDTQYF,TGTGCCAGCAGCTTGGGGACTAGCGGATTTTTCACAGATACGCAGTATTTT
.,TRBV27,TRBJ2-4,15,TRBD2,CASSPIAGARNIQYF,TGTGCCAGCAGTCCAATAGCGGGGGCCCGAAACATTCAGTACTTC
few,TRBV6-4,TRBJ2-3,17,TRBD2,CASSEGGGDFSTDTQYF,TGTGCCAGCAGTGAGGGCGGGGGAGACTTTAGCACAGATACGCAGTATTTT
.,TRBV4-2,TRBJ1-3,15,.,CASSQEHNSGNTIYF,TGTGCCAGCAGCCAAGAACACAACTCTGGAAACACCATATATTTT
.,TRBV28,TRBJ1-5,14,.,CASRTVYSNQPQHF,TGTGCCAGCCGGACAGTGTATAGCAATCAGCCCCAGCATTTT
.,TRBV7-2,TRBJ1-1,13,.,CASSYSVNTEAFF,TGTGCCAGCAGCTACAGTGTGAACACTGAAGCTTTCTTT
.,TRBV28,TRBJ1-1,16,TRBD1,CASSLSDGTGGTEAFF,TGTGCCAGCAGTTTATCGGACGGGACAGGGGGAACTGAAGCTTTCTTT
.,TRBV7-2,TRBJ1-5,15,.,CASSLAGVVDQPQHF,TGTGCCAGCAGCTTAGCAGGGGTCGTAGATCAGCCCCAGCATTTT
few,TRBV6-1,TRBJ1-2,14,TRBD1,CASSDIGTGNGYTF,TGTGCCAGCAGTGATATTGGGACAGGGAATGGCTACACCTTC
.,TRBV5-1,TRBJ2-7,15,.,CASSLEGDRTYEQYF,TGCGCCAGCAGCTTGGAGGGAGACAGGACCTACGAGCAGTACTTC
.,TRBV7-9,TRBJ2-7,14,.,CASSLPTANYEQYF,TGTGCCAGCAGCCTCCCGACAGCCAACTACGAGCAGTACTTC
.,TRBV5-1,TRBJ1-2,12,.,CASSLGLDGYTF,TGCGCCAGCAGCTTGGGGCTGGATGGCTACACCTTC
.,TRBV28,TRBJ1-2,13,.,CASSPQGGYGYTF,TGTGCCAGCAGTCCACAGGGCGGATATGGCTACACCTTC
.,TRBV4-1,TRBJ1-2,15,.,CASSQGGGDDYGYTF,TGCGCCAGCAGCCAAGGTGGAGGGGATGACTATGGCTACACCTTC
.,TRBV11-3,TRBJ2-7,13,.,CASSRPGETEQYF,TGTGCCAGCAGCCGCCCAGGTGAGACCGAGCAGTACTTC
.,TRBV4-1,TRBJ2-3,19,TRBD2,CASSSPVPGTSEDTDTQYF,TGCGCCAGCAGCAGTCCCGTCCCCGGGACTAGCGAGGACACAGATACGCAGTATTTT
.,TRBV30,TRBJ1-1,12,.,CAWSRQNTEAFF,TGTGCCTGGAGCAGACAGAACACTGAAGCTTTCTTT
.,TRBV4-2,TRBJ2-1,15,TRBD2,CASNPSGGLTNEQFF,TGTGCCAGCAACCCCAGCGGGGGGCTTACCAATGAGCAGTTCTTC
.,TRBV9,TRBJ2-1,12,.,CASSRSADEQFF,TGTGCCAGCAGCCGCTCGGCGGATGAGCAGTTCTTC
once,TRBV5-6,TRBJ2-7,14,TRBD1,CASSFRDSALEQYF,TGTGCCAGCAGCTTCCGGGACAGTGCACTCGAGCAGTACTTC
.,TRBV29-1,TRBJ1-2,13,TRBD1,CSVGGTGGYGYTF,TGCAGTGTTGGCGGGACAGGGGGCTATGGCTACACCTTC
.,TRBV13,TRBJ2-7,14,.,CASSLSQVNYEQYF,TGTGCCAGCAGCTTATCTCAGGTAAACTACGAGCAGTACTTC
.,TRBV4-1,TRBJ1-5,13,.,CASSQEISQPQHF,TGCGCCAGCAGCCAAGAGATCAGTCAGCCCCAGCATTTT
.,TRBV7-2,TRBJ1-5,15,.,CASRVGPRGSQPQHF,TGTGCCAGCAGGGTTGGGCCCAGGGGCAGTCAGCCCCAGCATTTT
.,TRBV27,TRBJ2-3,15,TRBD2,CASMGGGMSTDTQYF,TGTGCCAGCATGGGGGGAGGGATGTCCACAGATACGCAGTATTTT
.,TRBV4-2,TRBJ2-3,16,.,CASSQASFRSADTQYF,TGTGCCAGCAGCCAAGCCTCTTTCCGGTCCGCAGATACGCAGTATTTT
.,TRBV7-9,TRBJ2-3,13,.,CASSLGGTGTQYF,TGTGCCAGCAGCTTAGGTGGGACTGGTACGCAGTATTTT
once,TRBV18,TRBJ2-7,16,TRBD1,CASSRPEDRGTYEQYF,TGTGCCAGCTCACGTCCAGAGGACAGGGGCACCTACGAGCAGTACTTC
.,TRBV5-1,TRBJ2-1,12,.,CASSPTSNEQFF,TGCGCCAGCAGCCCAACCAGCAATGAGCAGTTCTTC
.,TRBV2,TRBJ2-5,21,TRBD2,CASSGRAEQLHGGATQETQYF,TGTGCCAGCAGTGGTCGGGCGGAACAACTACACGGGGGGGCCACGCAAGAGACCCAGTACTTC
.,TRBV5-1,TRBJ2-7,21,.,CASSSLRGDRDLPPTSYEQYF,TGCGCCAGCAGCTCCCTTAGGGGGGACAGAGACTTACCTCCGACCTCCTACGAGCAGTACTTC
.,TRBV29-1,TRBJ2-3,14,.,CSSAVATSTDTQYF,TGCAGCTCCGCGGTGGCTACTAGCACAGATACGCAGTATTTT
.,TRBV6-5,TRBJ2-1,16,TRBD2,CASSYPRGGSYNEQFF,TGTGCCAGCAGTTACCCGCGGGGGGGTTCCTACAATGAGCAGTTCTTC
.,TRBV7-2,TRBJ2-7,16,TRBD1,CASSPWGTGDSYEQYF,TGTGCCAGCAGCCCATGGGGGACAGGGGACTCCTACGAGCAGTACTTC
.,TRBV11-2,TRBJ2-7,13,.,CASSLDQDGRGYF,TGTGCCAGCAGCTTAGATCAGGACGGCAGGGGGTACTTC
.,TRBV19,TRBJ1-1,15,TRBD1,CASRDRGLLNTEAFF,TGTGCCAGTAGGGACAGGGGGCTACTGAACACTGAAGCTTTCTTT